The 7 T cell receptor beta chains presented below share a single source sample, sequenced in a study of Graves' ophthalmopathy and Graves' hyperthyroidism. Beta-chain TCR CDR3 regions were amplified from RNA transcripts. Second-round multiplex PCR came after a first-round RT-PCR that employed HTBI primers. Each CDR3 protein gets one entry after TCRdb re-called the multiplex PCR reads with MiXCR. The data show approximately 460,000 distinct CDR3 sequences, 13% to 15% seen once. Sequenced sample: blood. The origin of the receptors is a woman aged 25 to 39 with Graves' ophthalmopathy.

The table lists this clonotype with many counts. The chain has TRBV6-2 or TRBV6-3 and TRBJ2-5; D is possibly TRBD1 or TRBD2 (6 bases each). Per germline, CDR1 MNHEY and CDR2 SVGEGT. The germline V and J ends were trimmed by 0 bases and 2 bases, with 10 bases remaining between them. The CDR3 is 15 amino acids. CDR3 nucleotide sequence: TGTGCCAGCAGTTACTCCCTAGGGGGGCAAGAGACCCAGTACTTC. Amino acid sequence: CASSYSLGGQETQYF.

This clonotype was recorded many times. The V gene is TRBV5-1, the J gene TRBJ1-1; 12 nucleotides agree with TRBD1. The V gene end was trimmed by 1 base and the J gene end by 5 bases; junction bases not matched to a gene: 12. Looked up from germline, CDR1 is SGHRS and CDR2 is YFSETQ. The CDR3 has 18 amino acids. CDR3 region: CASSLWGTGGGHGTEAFF. CDR3 bases: TGCGCCAGCAGCTTGTGGGGGACAGGGGGCGGCCATGGGACTGAAGCTTTCTTT. The full variable domain, its missing parts supplied by reference TRBV5-1 and TRBJ1-1, is KAGVTQTPRYLIKTRGQQVTLSCSPISGHRSVSWYQQTPGQGLQFLFEYFSETQRNKGNFPGRFSGRQFSNSRSEMNVSTLELGDSALYLCASSLWGTGGGHGTEAFFGQGTRLTVV.

As to this clonotype: With a much larger clone just one base away, this may be a read error. This CDR3 fails to terminate in the conserved phenylalanine or tryptophan, so it likely reflects a read error. The J gene is TRBJ1-1, the V gene TRBV27; 7 positions match TRBD1. The CDR3 runs 13 residues. V shed 3 bases and J 11 bases; nucleotides not matched to a gene: 9. CDR1 is MNHEY and CDR2 is SMNVEV in the germline V gene (reference sequence). This CDR3 reads CASSFDAGTEAFV. The CDR3 DNA is TGTGCCAGCAGTTTTGACGCCGGGACAGAGGCTTTCGTT.

This clonotype was counted ten times or more. V usage is TRBV7-8 and J usage is TRBJ2-5; TRBD1 might be the D (6 bases). V gave up 1 base and J gave up 2 bases, with 8 bases separating them. CDR3 length equals 14 residues. Looked up from germline, CDR1 is SGHVS and CDR2 is FQNEAQ. CDR3 nucleotides: TGTGCCAGCAGCTTAGGGCAGGGGCAAGAGACCCAGTACTTC. This encodes CASSLGQGQETQYF.

In its sample, this clonotype was seen many times. CDR3 residues: CASSLGIGENEAFF. CDR3 nucleotides: TGTGCCAGCAGCTTGGGGATCGGAGAGAATGAAGCTTTCTTT. V and J are TRBV5-4 and TRBJ1-1; D gene unclear. Per the germline V gene, CDR1 is SGHNT and CDR2 is YYREEE (reference sequence). This CDR3 contains 14 residues. V shed 0 bases and J shed 7 bases, with 13 bases lying between them. The complete variable domain, with remaining parts taken from reference TRBV5-4 and TRBJ1-1, reads ETGVTQSPTHLIKTRGQQVTLRCSSQSGHNTVSWYQQALGQGPQFIFQYYREEENGRGNFPPRFSGLQFPNYSSELNVNALELDDSALYLCASSLGIGENEAFFGQGTRLTVV.

This clonotype was seen many times. This chain uses TRBV7-2 with TRBJ1-1; TRBD1 agrees at 8 bases. The CDR3 length is 14 residues. The germline V gene encodes CDR1 SGHTA and CDR2 FQGNSA. The J segment lost 3 bases and the V segment lost 5 bases, leaving 5 bases of the junction unmatched. CDR3 in amino acids: CASSTRQGHTEAFF. For the CDR3, the DNA is TGTGCCAGCAGCACTCGACAGGGGCACACTGAAGCTTTCTTT.

On this clonotype: A much larger clonotype is one base distant, so this may be a read error. The V call is TRBV28, the J call TRBJ2-5; 8 bases are shared with TRBD2. With V trimmed by 5 bases and J by 3 bases, 14 bases remained unmatched. The CDR3 length is 17 residues. Germline CDR1 reads MDHEN; CDR2 reads SYDVKM. For the CDR3, the DNA is TGTGCCAGCAGTATAAGTGGGTTGAGCGGGGGAGAAGAGACCCAGTACTTC. Translated, it gives CASSISGLSGGEETQYF.